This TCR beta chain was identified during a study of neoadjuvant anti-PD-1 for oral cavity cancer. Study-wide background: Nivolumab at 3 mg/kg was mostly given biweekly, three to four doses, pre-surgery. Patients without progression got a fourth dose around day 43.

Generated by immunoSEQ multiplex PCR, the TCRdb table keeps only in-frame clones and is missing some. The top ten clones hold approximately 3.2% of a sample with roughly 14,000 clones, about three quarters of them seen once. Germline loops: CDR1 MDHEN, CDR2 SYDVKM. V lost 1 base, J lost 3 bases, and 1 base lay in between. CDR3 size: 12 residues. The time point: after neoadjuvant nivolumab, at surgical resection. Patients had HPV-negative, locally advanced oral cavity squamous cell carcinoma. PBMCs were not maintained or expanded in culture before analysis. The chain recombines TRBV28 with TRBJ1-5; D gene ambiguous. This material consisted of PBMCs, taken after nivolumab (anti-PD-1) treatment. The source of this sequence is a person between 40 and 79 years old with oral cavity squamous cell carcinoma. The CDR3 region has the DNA TGTGCCAGCAGTTTATACAATCAGCCCCAGCATTTT. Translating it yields CASSLYNQPQHF.